The present entry profiles one TCR beta chain with its context. The CDR3 loop spans 15 amino acids. V gave up 6 bases and J gave up 9 bases; unmatched junction bases: 14. CDR1 LGHDT and CDR2 YNNKEL come from the germline V gene (reference sequence). This specimen belongs to a study of blood T cell repertoires in COVID-19. As handled by the study authors: Estimation of nucleated cell counts relied on the amplification of reference gene primers. Profiled with immunoSEQ multiplex PCR; TCRdb holds only in-frame clones, not every one. V, J and clone size are taken as reported in that table, and D and trimming were inferred from the DNA itself. The sample includes about 160,000 clones, around 84% of them seen just once.

What was sequenced was PBMCs or T cells enriched from blood (not recorded which). This chain connects TRBV3-1 (or the pseudogene TRBV3-2) to TRBJ2-1, with 7 bases that match TRBD2. This clonotype originated in a man between 50 and 59 years old who had recovered from COVID-19. Here the CDR3 reads CASSRTSRGVGEQFF. The CDR3 nucleotides are TGTGCCAGCAGTCGAACTAGCCGGGGGGTGGGTGAGCAGTTCTTC.